Sequencing of this T cell receptor (beta chain) was carried out in a study of CD8+ T cells in alopecia areata. Extraction of RNA preceded its reverse transcription into cDNA, which served as the sequencing template. Profiling relied on immunoSEQ multiplex PCR, and the TCRdb table lists in-frame clones only, not all of them. The sample has roughly 250,000 clones, around two thirds seen once; the top ten hold around 1.2%. This clone was seen only a few times. This receptor was identified in a human donor with alopecia areata. Material: CD4+ T cells sorted from blood, obtained at week 0.

The CDR3 loop reads CASRNTGRDYGYTF. The CDR3 DNA is TGTGCCAGCAGAAATACAGGAAGGGACTATGGCTACACCTTC. The J gene is TRBJ1-2, the V gene TRBV27, with D perhaps matching TRBD1 (5 bases). V was pared by 6 bases and J by 3 bases, with 14 bases between. This CDR3 region has 14 residues. Germline CDR1 is MNHEY and CDR2 is SMNVEV (reference sequence).